One and the same sample provided the 2 T cell receptor beta chains below, sequenced in a study of molecular identifiers for immune sequencing clone quantification. Each CDR3 protein gets one entry after TCRdb re-called the PCR reads with MiXCR. The table includes hundreds of thousands of distinct CDR3 sequences, roughly a quarter detected once. What was sequenced was naive CD8+ T cells from blood, with Jurkat cell RNA spiked in. Subset in this sample: FACS-sorted CD8+CD4-CCR7+CD45RA+ naive T cells. These receptors were taken from a human donor in good health. Some libraries in this study had Jurkat cell RNA spiked in.

At least ten counts were recorded for this clonotype. The V call is TRBV3-1, the J call TRBJ1-2; tentatively, D is TRBD1 (5 bases). V was clipped by 3 bases and J by 4 bases, with 12 bases between them. This CDR3 has 14 residues. CDR1 LGHDT and CDR2 YNNKEL come from the germline V gene (reference sequence). In nucleotides, the CDR3 is TGTGCCAGCAGCCAGGGTGGGGCAGTCTATGGCTACACCTTC. Translating gives CASSQGGAVYGYTF.

This clonotype was counted a few times. V and J are TRBV6-5 and TRBJ2-7, with TRBD1 matching over 9 bases. The CDR3 totals 15 residues. The V gene end was trimmed by 2 bases and the J gene end by 2 bases; junction bases not matched to a gene: 4. Germline CDR1 reads MNHEY; CDR2 reads SVGAGI. CDR3 residues: CASSYGTGQTYEQYF. The CDR3 DNA reads as TGTGCCAGCAGTTACGGGACAGGGCAAACCTACGAGCAGTACTTC.